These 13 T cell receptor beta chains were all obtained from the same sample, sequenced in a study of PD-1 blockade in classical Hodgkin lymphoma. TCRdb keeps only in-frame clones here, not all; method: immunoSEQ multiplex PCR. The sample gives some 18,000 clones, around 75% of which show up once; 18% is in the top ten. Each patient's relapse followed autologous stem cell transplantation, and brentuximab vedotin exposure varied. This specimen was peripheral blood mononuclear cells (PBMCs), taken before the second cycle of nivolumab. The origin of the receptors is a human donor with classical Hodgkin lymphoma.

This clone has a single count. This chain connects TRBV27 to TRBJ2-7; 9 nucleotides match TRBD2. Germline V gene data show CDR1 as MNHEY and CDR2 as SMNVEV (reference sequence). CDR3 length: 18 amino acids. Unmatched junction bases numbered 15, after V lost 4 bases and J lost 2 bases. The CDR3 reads CASSSYPPGLAGAYEQYF. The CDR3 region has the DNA TGTGCCAGCAGTTCATATCCCCCCGGGTTAGCGGGGGCCTACGAGCAGTACTTC.

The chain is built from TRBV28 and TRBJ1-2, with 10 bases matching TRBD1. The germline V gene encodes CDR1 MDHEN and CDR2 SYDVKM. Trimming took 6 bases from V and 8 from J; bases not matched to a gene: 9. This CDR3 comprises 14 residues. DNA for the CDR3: TGTGCCAGCAGGGGGACAGGGGATTTCTCGGGCTACACCTTC. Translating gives CASRGTGDFSGYTF.

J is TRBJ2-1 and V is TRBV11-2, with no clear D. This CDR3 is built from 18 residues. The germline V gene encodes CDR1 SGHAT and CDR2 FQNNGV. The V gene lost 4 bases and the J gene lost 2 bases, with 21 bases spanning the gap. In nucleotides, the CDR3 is TGTGCCAGCAGCTCCCCTCAAAGACGGCTAGGGACCTACAATGAGCAGTTCTTC. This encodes CASSSPQRRLGTYNEQFF.

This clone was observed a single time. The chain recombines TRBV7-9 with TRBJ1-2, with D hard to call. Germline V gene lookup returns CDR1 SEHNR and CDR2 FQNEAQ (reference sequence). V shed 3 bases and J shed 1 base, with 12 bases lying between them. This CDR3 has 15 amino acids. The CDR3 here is CASSLALSGNYGYTF. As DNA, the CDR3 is TGTGCCAGCAGCTTGGCCCTCTCCGGTAACTATGGCTACACCTTC.

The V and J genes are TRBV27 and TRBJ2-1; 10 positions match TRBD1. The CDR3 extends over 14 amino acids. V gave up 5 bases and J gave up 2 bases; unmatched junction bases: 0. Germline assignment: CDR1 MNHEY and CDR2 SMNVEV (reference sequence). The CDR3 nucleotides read TGTGCCAGCAGTGGACAGGGGGCCTACAATGAGCAGTTCTTC. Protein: CASSGQGAYNEQFF.

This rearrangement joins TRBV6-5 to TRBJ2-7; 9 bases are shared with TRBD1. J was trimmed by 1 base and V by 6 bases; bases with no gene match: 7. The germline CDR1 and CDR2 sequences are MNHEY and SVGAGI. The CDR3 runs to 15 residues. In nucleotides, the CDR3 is TGTGCCAGCAGAACAACAGGGGGCGCGTCCTACGAGCAGTACTTC. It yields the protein CASRTTGGASYEQYF.

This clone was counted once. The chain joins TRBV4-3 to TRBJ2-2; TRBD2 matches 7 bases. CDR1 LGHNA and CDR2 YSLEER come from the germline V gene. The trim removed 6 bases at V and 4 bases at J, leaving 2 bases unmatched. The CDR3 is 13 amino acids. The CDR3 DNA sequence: TGCGCCAGCAGGCGCGGGGGCACCGGGGAGCTGTTTTTT. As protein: CASRRGGTGELFF.

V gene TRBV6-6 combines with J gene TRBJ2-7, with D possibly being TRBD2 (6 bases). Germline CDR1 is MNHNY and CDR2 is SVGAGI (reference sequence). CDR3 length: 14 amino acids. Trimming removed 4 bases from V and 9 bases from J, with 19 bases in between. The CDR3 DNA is TGTGCCAGCAGTTTACGGGGGAGAGGAGGCGGGCAGTACTTC. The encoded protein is CASSLRGRGGGQYF.

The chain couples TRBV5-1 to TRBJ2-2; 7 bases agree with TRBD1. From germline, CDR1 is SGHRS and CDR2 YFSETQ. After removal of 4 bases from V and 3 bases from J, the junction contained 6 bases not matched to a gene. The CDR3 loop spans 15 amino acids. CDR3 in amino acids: CASSTDRLHTGELFF. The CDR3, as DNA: TGCGCCAGCAGCACGGACAGGCTCCACACCGGGGAGCTGTTTTTT.

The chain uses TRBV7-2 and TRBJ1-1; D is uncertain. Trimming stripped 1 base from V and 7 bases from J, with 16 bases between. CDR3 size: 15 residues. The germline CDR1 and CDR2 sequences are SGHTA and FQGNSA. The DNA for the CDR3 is TGTGCCAGCAGCTTAGGGTACAGAACGTACAATGAAGCTTTCTTT. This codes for CASSLGYRTYNEAFF. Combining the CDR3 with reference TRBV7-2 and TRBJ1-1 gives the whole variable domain GAGVSQSPSNKVTEKGKDVELRCDPISGHTALYWYRQSLGQGLEFLIYFQGNSAPDKSGLPSDRFSAERTGGSVSTLTIQRTQQEDSAVYLCASSLGYRTYNEAFFGQGTRLTVV.

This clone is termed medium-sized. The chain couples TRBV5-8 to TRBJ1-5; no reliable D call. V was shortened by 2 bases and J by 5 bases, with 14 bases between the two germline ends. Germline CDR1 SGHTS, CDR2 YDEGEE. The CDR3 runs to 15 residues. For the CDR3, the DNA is TGTGCCAGCAGCTTATCTTTGGCATTAGATCAGCCCCAGCATTTT. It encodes CASSLSLALDQPQHF.

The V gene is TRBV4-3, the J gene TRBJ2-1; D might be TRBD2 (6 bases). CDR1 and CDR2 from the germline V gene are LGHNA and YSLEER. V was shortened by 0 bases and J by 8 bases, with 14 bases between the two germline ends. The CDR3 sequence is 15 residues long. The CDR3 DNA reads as TGCGCCAGCAGCCAAGAAGCACTAGCCAACGATGAGCAGTTCTTC. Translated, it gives CASSQEALANDEQFF.

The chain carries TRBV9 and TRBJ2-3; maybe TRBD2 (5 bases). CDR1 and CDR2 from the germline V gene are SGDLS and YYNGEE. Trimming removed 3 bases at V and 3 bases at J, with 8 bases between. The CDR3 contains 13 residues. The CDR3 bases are TGTGCCAGCAGCGGCGGGTCGACAGATACGCAGTATTTT. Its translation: CASSGGSTDTQYF.